This T cell receptor (beta chain) appears in the sequencing data of a study of T-cell reconstitution after alpha-beta-depleted transplantation in children. The length of the CDR3 is 11 residues. Germline CDR1 and CDR2: SQVTM and ANQGSEA. Trimming took 7 bases from V and 1 from J, leaving 7 bases between them. Unique molecular identifiers were incorporated when the TCRbeta library was constructed. TCRdb analysed the PCR reads with MiXCR anew, one entry per CDR3 protein. The table has some 600,000 distinct CDR3 sequences, roughly 17% seen once. At least ten counts were recorded for this clonotype. The chain employs TRBV29-1 and TRBJ2-5, with unresolved D. This TCR derives from a human donor who donated a stem cell graft to a child with acute myeloid leukemia. The source was PBMCs from the stem cell graft donor, collected from the stem cell graft. CDR3 nucleotides: TGCAGCGGAGGCGGCCAAGAGACCCAGTACTTC. Amino acid sequence: CSGGGQETQYF.